These T cell receptor beta chains were read from a single sample in a study of blood T cell repertoires in COVID-19. Repertoires were generated with immunoSEQ multiplex PCR, while TCRdb's copy carries only in-frame clones and drops some. This sample yields hundreds of thousands of clones, of which about 88% are seen a single time; about 0.91% belongs to the top ten. Specimen: peripheral blood. The receptors stem from a man between 18 and 29 years old with COVID-19, enrolled during active disease. Each CDR3 is given with its conserved first and last residue.

v_gene | CDR3aa
TRBV5-8 | CASSLTSGSGTDTQYF
TRBV2 | CASRRQGGNTGELFF
TRBV10-3 | CAIRRQVDTEAFF
TRBV6-5 | CASSRDRGVGTQYF
TRBV5-8 | CASSLNRGRVETQYF
TRBV3-1/TRBV3-2 | CASSQGLSPSTGETQYF
TRBV7-3 | CASRHRGSSYNSPLHF
TRBV5-8 | CASSSQGRVTETQYF
TRBV7-9 | CASSIAPGGTDTQYF
TRBV5-1 | CASSFPGGLFGETQYF
TRBV7-4 | CASSSEGQYNSPLHF
TRBV6-2/TRBV6-3 | CASSYSGLADLYEQYF
TRBV2 | CASSPVGGKPQHF
TRBV11-2 | CASSLDRSVLDRSTDEQFF
TRBV3-1/TRBV3-2 | CASSQIGYEQYF
TRBV2 | CASSIFRGPNTGELFF
TRBV2 | CASRAQAYAEAFF
TRBV19 | CASSRDRVVDQPQHF
TRBV6-5 | CASSPRDRAKNTIYF
TRBV19 | CATRGGGHGYEQYF
TRBV5-4 | CASSPGLAGGWETQYF
TRBV7-9 | CASSPGGLNSPLHF
TRBV11-3 | CASSSLLNDRGETQYF
TRBV24-1 | CATSAGWDYNEQFF
TRBV6-5 | CASTYSGRGTDTQYF
TRBV5-1 | CASSLAPSGGQETQYF
TRBV19 | CASRVTDSGYTF
TRBV29-1 | CSVEPYFGYGYTF
TRBV28 | CASRSRGAGNTQYF
TRBV29-1 | CSVGYRGGETQYF
TRBV7-9 | CASSLVSTNGGETQYF
TRBV7-9 | CASSLGTGRETQYF
TRBV15 | CATRTGTTDYNEQFF
TRBV19 | CASSSRADREADTQYF
TRBV4-1 | CASSQDRRIKYYGYTF
TRBV10-3 | CAISESNTRDTIYF
TRBV29-1 | CSVVRDSYNEQFF
TRBV5-1 | CASSSDPTGLGFSPLHF
TRBV10-1 | CASSRGIGEKLFF
TRBV4-2 | CASSPLQGANTYEQYF
TRBV3-1/TRBV3-2 | CASSRLGGYEQYF